This T cell receptor beta chain stems from a study of T cell repertoires in cytomegalovirus infection. Study information: Public signatures in TCR beta pointed to CMV infection and matching HLA type. Study-wide findings and caveats: Identification of carriers of CMV plus the relevant HLA was performed using cumulative public TCR beta family frequency. It was HLA-C-restricted CMV-specific TCR beta clonotypes that dominated the response ex vivo.

Using its own MiXCR run on the reads, TCRdb lists one record per CDR3 protein. The sample has 150,000 to 200,000 distinct CDR3 sequences; approximately 15% are singletons. In this sample, this clonotype turned up a few times. Its target is unknown. The ends were cut back, 6 bases at V and 4 bases at J, with 12 bases in the middle. Looked up from germline, CDR1 is MDHEN and CDR2 is SYDVKM. CDR3 length: 13 residues. The TCR was taken from a human donor in good health (CMV status not recorded). Some clones in this sample may be carry-over from other donors' samples. V usage is TRBV28 and J usage is TRBJ1-2, with D unresolved. Sequenced: PBMCs. DNA for the CDR3: TGTGCCAGCAGCCCTAGGTTTGCCTATGGCTACACCTTC. This translates into CASSPRFAYGYTF.